The 25 T cell receptor beta chains below were found in one sample sequenced in a study of T cell responses to AZD1222 COVID-19 vaccine. TCRdb's copy holds only in-frame clones and misses some; the assay was immunoSEQ multiplex PCR. Of more than 150,000 clones in the sample, over 80% are singletons; the top ten hold about 6%. Sequences were derived from peripheral blood, sampled on day 0 of AZD1222 vaccination. The receptors derive from an adult in good health.

Only a few counts were recorded for this clone. The CDR3 loop is CASTSSRVSTDTQYF. CDR3 coding DNA: TGTGCCAGCACCTCATCCCGTGTATCCACAGATACGCAGTATTTT. The J gene is TRBJ2-3, the V gene TRBV7-2, with D uncertain. Trimming took 7 bases from V and 2 from J, leaving 16 bases between them. Germline values: CDR1 SGHTA, CDR2 FQGNSA. The CDR3 contains 15 residues. Based on the CDR3 plus reference TRBV7-2 and TRBJ2-3, the full variable domain is GAGVSQSPSNKVTEKGKDVELRCDPISGHTALYWYRQSLGQGLEFLIYFQGNSAPDKSGLPSDRFSAERTGGSVSTLTIQRTQQEDSAVYLCASTSSRVSTDTQYFGPGTRLTVL.

The chain uses TRBV3-1 (or the pseudogene TRBV3-2) and TRBJ1-2; TRBD1 matches at 8 bases. The CDR3 totals 15 residues. With 3 bases clipped from V and 2 bases from J, the junction kept 5 bases outside the gene matches. In germline, CDR1 is LGHDT, CDR2 YNNKEL (reference sequence). CDR3: CASSHQGAGNYGYTF. The CDR3 nucleotides are TGTGCCAGCAGCCACCAGGGGGCAGGAAACTATGGCTACACCTTC.

The genes are TRBV7-3 and TRBJ2-1; D remains ambiguous. Looked up from germline, CDR1 is SGHTA and CDR2 is FQGTGA. CDR3 size: 15 residues. The V and J ends lost 2 bases and 5 bases respectively, with 13 bases between them. The DNA for the CDR3 is TGTGCCAGCAGCTTAGAACCTGGATACCACAATGAGCAGTTCTTC. This sequence encodes CASSLEPGYHNEQFF. The variable domain in full, completed from reference TRBV7-3 and TRBJ2-1, reads GAGVSQTPSNKVTEKGKYVELRCDPISGHTALYWYRQSLGQGPEFLIYFQGTGAADDSGLPNDRFFAVRPEGSVSTLKIQRTERGDSAVYLCASSLEPGYHNEQFFGPGTRLTVL.

The V and J genes are TRBV18 and TRBJ2-1; no reliable D call. From germline, CDR1 is KGHSH and CDR2 LQKENI. CDR3 length equals 15 residues. Trimming removed 1 base from V and 1 base from J, with 8 bases in between. CDR3 coding DNA: TGTGCCAGCTCACCACGGGTCTTTTCCTACAATGAGCAGTTCTTC. Protein sequence: CASSPRVFSYNEQFF.

J is TRBJ2-5 and V is TRBV5-5; 9 nucleotides match TRBD1. In germline, CDR1 is SGHKS, CDR2 YYEKEE (reference sequence). CDR3 size: 15 residues. V gave up 5 bases and J gave up 2 bases; unmatched junction bases: 7. The CDR3 coding sequence is TGTGCCAGCAGAGCCGGACAGGGGAATCAAGAGACCCAGTACTTC. This codes for CASRAGQGNQETQYF.

V gene TRBV28 combines with J gene TRBJ1-5; D is perhaps TRBD1 (5 bases). V was clipped by 5 bases and J by 2 bases, with 13 bases between them. Germline CDR1 reads MDHEN; CDR2 reads SYDVKM. The CDR3 spans 15 residues. The CDR3 spells CASSGEGLGNQPQHF. For the CDR3, the DNA is TGTGCCAGCAGTGGGGAGGGGCTCGGCAATCAGCCCCAGCATTTT.

The chain couples TRBV30 to TRBJ1-2, with 7 bases fitting TRBD1. CDR3 length equals 12 residues. CDR1 GTSNPN and CDR2 SVGIG come from the germline V gene (reference sequence). The V gene end was trimmed by 4 bases and the J gene end by 2 bases; junction bases not matched to a gene: 1. The CDR3 sequence: CAWIRGNYGYTF. CDR3 in DNA: TGTGCCTGGATCAGGGGGAACTATGGCTACACCTTC.

The rearrangement uses TRBV28 and TRBJ2-1; no clear D. CDR3 length: 13 amino acids. V was clipped by 4 bases and J by 3 bases, with 7 bases between them. The V gene's germline CDR1 is MDHEN and CDR2 SYDVKM. CDR3 sequence (DNA): TGTGCCAGCAGTTCGGCCAGCTACAATGAGCAGTTCTTC. Amino acid sequence: CASSSASYNEQFF.

This clone was recorded a few times. This chain links TRBV5-6 with TRBJ2-5; 9 bases are a match to TRBD1. The CDR3 has 16 amino acids. V was pared by 2 bases and J by 5 bases, with 10 bases of the junction left unmatched. In germline, CDR1 is SGHDT, CDR2 YYEEEE. The CDR3 sequence: CASSFRTGDVTETQYF. The CDR3 region has the DNA TGTGCCAGCAGCTTCAGGACAGGGGATGTAACGGAGACCCAGTACTTC.

This rearrangement joins TRBV6-2 or TRBV6-3 to TRBJ1-5; 7 bases are a match to TRBD1. V dropped 6 bases and J dropped 4; count of bases not matched to a gene: 9. This CDR3 has 15 residues. Looked up from germline, CDR1 is MNHEY and CDR2 is SVGEGT. DNA of the CDR3: TGTGCCAGCAGCAACGGAGGGGGCGGTAATCAGCCCCAGCATTTT. Protein: CASSNGGGGNQPQHF.

The rearrangement joins TRBV3-1 (or the pseudogene TRBV3-2) to TRBJ2-1; 9 bases align to TRBD1. Germline V gene sequence: CDR1 LGHDT, CDR2 YNNKEL (reference sequence). The CDR3 is 15 residues long. V lost 2 bases, J lost 7 bases, and 6 bases stayed unmatched. In DNA form, the CDR3 reads TGTGCCAGCAGCCAATTCGGGACAGGGCGAAATGAGCAGTTCTTC. Translated: CASSQFGTGRNEQFF.

The V gene is TRBV28, the J gene TRBJ1-2, with 8 bases aligning to TRBD1. The CDR3 contains 12 residues. Looked up from germline, CDR1 is MDHEN and CDR2 is SYDVKM. With V trimmed by 5 bases and J by 7 bases, 3 bases remained unmatched. This CDR3 is CASSLGQGGYTF. DNA of the CDR3: TGTGCCAGCAGTCTTGGACAGGGTGGCTACACCTTC.

The chain uses TRBV2 and TRBJ1-5, with D possibly matching TRBD1 (6 bases). The CDR3 covers 13 residues. The ends were cut back, 8 bases at V and 2 bases at J, with 10 bases in the middle. Germline V gene sequence: CDR1 SNHLY, CDR2 FYNNEI. The CDR3 protein is CASDRQGNQPQHF. Written as DNA, the CDR3 is TGTGCCAGCGACCGACAGGGCAATCAGCCCCAGCATTTT.

The chain has TRBV6-4 and TRBJ1-2, with D perhaps TRBD1 (6 bases). In germline, CDR1 is MRHNA, CDR2 SNTAGT. The CDR3 runs 14 residues. V was cut by 6 bases and J by 6 bases, with 17 bases left in between. Here the CDR3 DNA reads TGTGCCAGCAGGAACAGGGTGGATCAAGATGGCTACACCTTC. Protein: CASRNRVDQDGYTF.

The chain is built from TRBV15 and TRBJ1-1, with a tentative D call TRBD1 (5 bases). The CDR3 spans 14 residues. Germline V CDR1 and CDR2: LNHNV, YYDKDF (reference sequence). Trimming pared 5 bases from V and 9 bases from J, leaving 19 bases between. CDR3 residues: CATSAMRGRGKAFF. The CDR3, as DNA: TGTGCCACCAGCGCAATGAGGGGCCGAGGAAAAGCTTTCTTT. The full variable domain, rest sourced from reference TRBV15 and TRBJ1-1, is DAMVIQNPRYQVTQFGKPVTLSCSQTLNHNVMYWYQQKSSQAPKLLFHYYDKDFNNEADTPDNFQSRRPNTSFCFLDIRSPGLGDTAMYLCATSAMRGRGKAFFGQGTRLTVV.

The chain couples TRBV28 to TRBJ1-4; a weak D match, TRBD1 (6 bases). CDR3 length: 21 residues. Germline V gene lookup returns CDR1 MDHEN and CDR2 SYDVKM. Trimming removed 7 bases at V and 0 bases at J, with 30 bases between. The chain's CDR3 is CASISFRTGYPIVATNEKLFF. The CDR3, as DNA: TGTGCCAGCATTTCGTTCCGAACAGGGTACCCTATAGTTGCAACTAATGAAAAACTGTTTTTT.

The CDR3 protein is CATSDSRATKPYEQYF. CDR3 nucleotide sequence: TGTGCCACCAGTGATTCCCGGGCCACGAAACCCTACGAGCAGTACTTC. The V and J genes are TRBV24-1 and TRBJ2-7; D ambiguous. Germline CDR1 KGHDR, CDR2 SFDVKD. This CDR3 contains 16 residues. Deletions cut 2 bases from V and 2 bases from J, with 15 bases between.

This clone was found a few times. The J gene is TRBJ1-6, the V gene TRBV28; D possibly corresponds to TRBD1 (5 bases). The germline V gene encodes CDR1 MDHEN and CDR2 SYDVKM. The CDR3 consists of 16 residues. V lost 5 bases to trimming and J lost 13 bases, with 24 bases between them. The CDR3 sequence is CASSPGGGSSLFPLHF. CDR3 in DNA: TGTGCCAGCAGTCCCGGGGGGGGATCATCTCTCTTCCCCCTCCACTTT.

This rearrangement joins TRBV28 to TRBJ2-7; D call uncertain. The length of the CDR3 is 13 residues. V shed 3 bases and J shed 2 bases, with 8 bases lying between them. Per the germline V gene, CDR1 is MDHEN and CDR2 is SYDVKM. For the CDR3, the DNA is TGTGCCAGCAGTTTCCTTATGGCCTACGAGCAGTACTTC. This gives the protein CASSFLMAYEQYF.

V is TRBV20-1 and J is TRBJ1-6; D is uncertain. The CDR3 runs to 13 residues. CDR1 is DFQATT, CDR2 SNEGSKA, per germline (reference sequence). V was clipped by 3 bases and J by 8 bases, with 11 bases between them. The CDR3 DNA is TGCAGTGCTAGTCTCCAGCCCGATTCACCCCTCCACTTT. It translates to CSASLQPDSPLHF.

The chain recombines TRBV19 with TRBJ1-2; D is possibly TRBD1 (5 bases). Trimming pared 6 bases from V and 6 bases from J, leaving 11 bases between. Germline CDR1 is LNHDA and CDR2 is SQIVND (reference sequence). The CDR3 is made up of 12 amino acids. The DNA for the CDR3 is TGTGCCAGTAGATATGGGGACGATGGCTACACCTTC. Its protein product is CASRYGDDGYTF. The full variable domain, completed using reference TRBV19 and TRBJ1-2, is DGGITQSPKYLFRKEGQNVTLSCEQNLNHDAMYWYRQDPGQGLRLIYYSQIVNDFQKGDIAEGYSVSREKKESFPLTVTSAQKNPTAFYLCASRYGDDGYTFGSGTRLTVV.

The chain recombines TRBV21-1 with TRBJ2-6; the D call of TRBD1 is as the table states it, not checked on the DNA. TRBV21-1 is reported as a pseudogene. The CDR3 is 14 residues long. CDR3 region: CASSRHSGANVLTF. The CDR3 DNA sequence: TGTGCCAGCAGCAGGCACTCTGGGGCCAACGTCCTGACTTTC.

The V gene is TRBV6-5, the J gene TRBJ2-1, with TRBD2 as a possible D gene (5 bases). V lost 6 bases and J lost 8, with 8 bases in between. The CDR3 is 11 residues long. CDR1 and CDR2 (germline): MNHEY, SVGAGI. CDR3 amino acids: CASSEGYEQFF. CDR3 coding DNA: TGTGCCAGCAGCGAGGGCTATGAGCAGTTCTTC.

The chain uses TRBV15 and TRBJ1-2, with 7 bases fitting TRBD1. Germline CDR1 reads LNHNV; CDR2 reads YYDKDF (reference sequence). There are 18 residues in the CDR3. Germline trimming cut 3 bases from V and 2 bases from J; bases unmatched to any gene: 15. CDR3 nucleotide sequence: TGTGCCACCAGCAGGACAACTAGACTCGGACAGGACAACTATGGCTACACCTTC. Protein sequence: CATSRTTRLGQDNYGYTF.

The rearrangement links TRBV18 to TRBJ2-3; no firm D call. The CDR3 has 15 residues. Trimming shortened V by 0 bases and J by 6 bases, and 13 bases separated the two germline ends. The V gene's germline CDR1 is KGHSH and CDR2 LQKENI. The CDR3 nucleotides read TGTGCCAGCTCACCACCGTTTGTCGAGGTCGATACGCAGTATTTT. Its protein product is CASSPPFVEVDTQYF.